What follows are 19 T cell receptor beta chains derived from one specimen sequenced in a study of T cell clonality in common variable immunodeficiency. Method: immunoSEQ multiplex PCR; TCRdb's copy keeps in-frame clones and lacks some. This sample has about 43,000 clones, each found more than once. Sequencing input: peripheral blood mononuclear cells. The receptors here all came from a person aged 18-69 years in good health.

There are many counts of this clone. Read sequence stops 3 residues before the CDR3 end, and the germline J gene provides the missing end. The V call is TRBV12-3 or TRBV12-4, the J call TRBJ1-1, with D possibly TRBD1 on 6 matching bases. The CDR3 spans 14 residues. V dropped 2 bases and J dropped 4 bases, with 11 bases sitting between them. Incomplete CDR3 DNA: TGTGCCAGCAGTTTAAGTCAAGGGGGCACTGAA. Translating it yields CASSLSQGGTE. The CDR3 in its entirety is CASSLSQGGTEAFF.

This clone was recorded a few times. The DNA ends 3 residues before the CDR3 does, and the rest of the CDR3 is filled in from the germline J gene. V gene TRBV6-4 combines with J gene TRBJ2-1, with TRBD1 as a possible D gene (5 bases). Between the trimmed V and J ends, which lost 3 bases and 5 bases, there was a span of 11 bases. Per the germline V gene, CDR1 is MRHNA and CDR2 is SNTAGT. The CDR3 length is 14 residues. The CDR3 spells CASSEQVTNNEQFF. The CDR3 bases that were read are TGTGCCAGCAGTGAACAGGTTACGAACAATGAG.

This clone was seen at least ten times. The read gets to within 3 residues of the CDR3 end, and the germline J gene fills in the rest. This sequence joins TRBV6-1 and TRBJ1-4; D call uncertain. V was clipped by 4 bases and J by 3 bases, with 9 bases between them. In germline, CDR1 is MNHNS, CDR2 SASEGT. The CDR3 covers 14 residues. CDR3 DNA, as far as it was read: TGTGCCAGCAGTGGTAGGGCCCCTAATGAAAAA. It translates to CASSGRAPNEK. The complete CDR3 sequence is CASSGRAPNEKLFF.

This clone has a count of ten or more. The CDR3 DNA, read in part, is TGTGCCAGCAGTGAAAGGAGCTGGGCAGGGTGGGGTCCGGACACTGAA. Protein sequence: CASSERSWAGWGPDTE. The full-length CDR3 reads as CASSERSWAGWGPDTEAFF. The rearrangement links TRBV6-1 to TRBJ1-1; possible D gene TRBD1, 5 bases. With the read ending 3 residues before the CDR3 end, the germline J gene is used to fill in that end. The CDR3 spans 19 residues. V was shortened by 2 bases and J by 3 bases, with 25 bases between the two germline ends. The germline V gene has CDR1 MNHNS and CDR2 SASEGT.

This clone was recorded at least ten times. The read ends 3 residues before the CDR3 terminus; that terminus is restored from the germline J gene. The chain carries TRBV5-1 and TRBJ2-6, with D unresolved. The germline CDR1 and CDR2 sequences are SGHRS and YFSETQ. This CDR3 region has 15 residues. The V end was cut by 0 bases, the J end by 2 bases, with 6 bases between. The CDR3 here is CASSLAVTGANVLTF. The sequenced CDR3 bases are TGCGCCAGCAGCTTGGCCGTAACTGGGGCCAACGTC.

This clone occurred many times. The DNA ends 3 residues before the CDR3 does, and the rest of the CDR3 is filled in from the germline J gene. The chain joins TRBV20-1 to TRBJ1-4; 9 bases match TRBD1. V lost 1 base, J lost 8 bases, and 2 bases stayed unmatched. Germline V CDR1 and CDR2: DFQATT, SNEGSKA (reference sequence). This CDR3 spans 13 amino acids. Partial CDR3 DNA: TGCAGTGCTAGAGTAGGGACAGGGGAAAAA. Its protein is CSARVGTGEK. The whole CDR3 sequence is CSARVGTGEKLFF.

This clone was counted at least ten times. The observed sequence ends 3 residues before the CDR3 terminus, with the missing tail filled in from the germline J gene. The chain carries TRBV10-3 and TRBJ2-7, with 7 nucleotides matching TRBD1. This CDR3 has 15 amino acids. Trimming took 6 bases from V and 0 from J; bases not matched to a gene: 8. Looked up from germline, CDR1 is ENHRY and CDR2 is SYGVKD. Incomplete CDR3 DNA: TGTGCCATCAGCCCGACAGGGCCCGTCTCCTACGAG. Encoded protein: CAISPTGPVSYE. The whole CDR3 sequence reads CAISPTGPVSYEQYF.

This clone was observed many times. The CDR3 goes on 3 residues after the read ends, and that part is filled in from the germline J gene. The chain is built from TRBV30 and TRBJ1-2, with a possible D match to TRBD1 (6 bases). V was pared by 3 bases and J by 0 bases, with 14 bases between. This CDR3 has 15 residues. Germline loops: CDR1 GTSNPN, CDR2 SVGIG (reference sequence). CDR3 DNA, as far as it was read: TGTGCCTGGAGGGTTGACAGGTTAGCTAACTATGGC. Amino acids: CAWRVDRLANYG. The entire CDR3 reads CAWRVDRLANYGYTF.

This clone showed up many times. The CDR3 end falls 3 residues outside the read, so it is completed with the germline J gene. The rearrangement links TRBV7-3 to TRBJ1-1; D might be TRBD1 (5 bases). CDR3 size: 13 residues. Germline assignment: CDR1 SGHTA and CDR2 FQGTGA. Trimming cost V 5 bases and J 5 bases, with 12 bases left between them. The CDR3 here is CASSGGVETEAFF. CDR3 DNA (partial): TGTGCCAGCAGCGGGGGGGTAGAGACTGAA. Based on the CDR3 plus reference TRBV7-3 and TRBJ1-1, the full variable domain is GAGVSQTPSNKVTEKGKYVELRCDPISGHTALYWYRQSLGQGPEFLIYFQGTGAADDSGLPNDRFFAVRPEGSVSTLKIQRTERGDSAVYLCASSGGVETEAFFGQGTRLTVV.

CDR3 sequence: CASSSGQGPSYDYTF. The part of the CDR3 DNA that was read is TGTGCCAGCAGCTCGGGACAGGGGCCCTCCTACGAC. This chain uses TRBV7-9 with TRBJ1-2; 10 bases are shared with TRBD1. The sequenced fragment ends 3 residues before the CDR3 boundary, so the rest is inferred from the germline J gene. In germline, CDR1 is SEHNR, CDR2 FQNEAQ (reference sequence). CDR3 size: 15 residues.

This clone was counted only a few times. With the read ending 3 residues before the CDR3 end, the germline J gene is used to fill in that end. The genes are TRBV7-9 and TRBJ1-6; TRBD1 matches at 7 bases. This CDR3 has 15 amino acids. V was clipped by 3 bases and J by 2 bases; unmatched bases: 1. Germline CDR1 reads SEHNR; CDR2 reads FQNEAQ (reference sequence). Incomplete CDR3 DNA: TGTGCCAGCAGCTTGGGACAGACCTATAATTCACCC. Protein sequence: CASSLGQTYNSP. The CDR3 in full is CASSLGQTYNSPLHF.

This clone was detected ten times or more. The read terminates 3 residues ahead of where the CDR3 ends, so the germline J gene completes it. The rearrangement links TRBV13 to TRBJ1-1; the match to TRBD1 covers 7 bases. The germline V gene has CDR1 PRHDT and CDR2 FYEKMQ (reference sequence). V was clipped by 3 bases and J by 0 bases; unmatched bases: 16. The CDR3 extends over 19 amino acids. CDR3: CASSFHQGGRLYMNTEAFF. The CDR3 bases that were read are TGTGCCAGCAGCTTCCACCAGGGGGGTAGGCTCTACATGAACACTGAA.

This clone was found many times. CDR3 residues: CASSLPGQGAGYGYTF. The DNA read from the CDR3 is TGCGCCAGCAGCTTGCCTGGACAGGGGGCAGGCTATGGC. This chain connects TRBV5-1 to TRBJ1-2; TRBD1 matches at 11 bases. The observed sequence ends 3 residues before the CDR3 terminus, with the missing tail filled in from the germline J gene. CDR1 is SGHRS and CDR2 is YFSETQ in the germline V gene. The CDR3 extends over 16 amino acids. V was clipped by 1 base and J by 4 bases; unmatched bases: 6.

This clone was found many times. Read sequence stops 3 residues before the CDR3 end, and the germline J gene provides the missing end. The chain combines TRBV7-9 with TRBJ1-1, with D hard to call. The CDR3 is 15 residues long. The germline gives CDR1 SEHNR, CDR2 FQNEAQ (reference sequence). V was pared by 1 base and J by 0 bases, with 9 bases between. The CDR3 here is CASSLVPVMNTEAFF. The sequenced part of the CDR3 DNA is TGTGCCAGCAGCTTAGTCCCGGTTATGAACACTGAA.

This clone was recorded at least ten times. From the germline J gene comes the end of the CDR3, since the read stops 3 residues before it. V and J are TRBV28 and TRBJ1-2; 8 bases fit TRBD1. CDR1 MDHEN and CDR2 SYDVKM come from the germline V gene. CDR3 size: 14 residues. V shed 6 bases, J shed 4 bases, and the junction held 7 bases outside the gene matches. Here the CDR3 reads CASSLTGDGYGYTF. The CDR3 DNA, read in part, is TGTGCCAGCAGCCTGACAGGGGACGGCTATGGC.

This clone was counted many times. The read terminates 3 residues before the CDR3 end, so the remaining end is supplied by the germline J gene. The chain links TRBV5-1 to TRBJ1-3; 8 nucleotides match TRBD1. The CDR3 length is 15 residues. The V and J ends lost 4 bases and 1 base, in that order; junction bases with no gene match: 4. CDR1 and CDR2 (germline): SGHRS, YFSETQ. The CDR3 spells CASSRGQVSGNTIYF. Incomplete CDR3 DNA: TGCGCCAGCAGCAGGGGACAGGTTTCTGGAAACACC.

This clone was counted ten times or more. Read sequence stops 3 residues before the CDR3 end, and the germline J gene provides the missing end. The chain has TRBV19 and TRBJ1-2, with no clear D. This CDR3 is built from 13 residues. Germline V CDR1 and CDR2: LNHDA, SQIVND (reference sequence). Trimming removed 0 bases at V and 4 bases at J, with 6 bases between. The part of the CDR3 DNA that was read is TGTGCCAGTAGTATAGAAGGGTTCTATGGC. Translated: CASSIEGFYG. The entire CDR3 protein is CASSIEGFYGYTF.

This clone was seen many times. Read sequence stops 3 residues before the CDR3 end, and the germline J gene provides the missing end. The rearrangement links TRBV7-6 to TRBJ2-1; D unclear. CDR3 size: 15 residues. Germline V lookup: CDR1 SGHVS, CDR2 FNYEAQ. Trimming left V 2 bases short and J 0 bases short, with 8 bases between. Incomplete CDR3 DNA: TGTGCCAGCAGCTTAACCCTCAGCTCCTACAATGAG. Encoded protein: CASSLTLSSYNE. The CDR3 reads in full as CASSLTLSSYNEQFF. The variable domain in full, completed from reference TRBV7-6 and TRBJ2-1, reads GAGVSQSPRYKVTKRGQDVALRCDPISGHVSLYWYRQALGQGPEFLTYFNYEAQQDKSGLPNDRFSAERPEGSISTLTIQRTEQRDSAMYRCASSLTLSSYNEQFFGPGTRLTVL.

This clone was observed at least ten times. Read sequence stops 3 residues before the CDR3 end, and the germline J gene provides the missing end. The chain employs TRBV11-2 and TRBJ1-4; weak D call: TRBD1 (5 bases). The CDR3 contains 12 residues. Germline V CDR1 and CDR2: SGHAT, FQNNGV. V dropped 1 base and J dropped 10 bases, with 7 bases sitting between them. The CDR3 loop is CASSLGGAKLFF. CDR3 DNA (partial): TGTGCCAGCAGCTTAGGAGGGGCAAAA.